This TCR beta chain was documented in a study of T cells after yellow fever vaccination (dated by TCRdb to the late 2010s). With regard to the full study: The SMART-Seq v4 Ultra Low Input RNA kit was used to prepare libraries from fractions with low cell numbers. To track T-cell clones before and after primary and booster YFV17D yellow fever vaccination, bulk TCR alpha and beta repertoires were sequenced longitudinally. The cohort comprised two healthy male donors, one aged 18 to 30 and one aged 30 to 40 years. Blood was drawn at multiple timepoints before and after primary and secondary immunization, with bulk PBMC replicates and cell subsets isolated.

At the junction V is shortened by 3 bases and J by 0 bases; bases outside the gene matches: 3. The CDR3 covers 16 residues, taking in both the cysteine and the phenylalanine. CDR3 DNA only is kept here, 48 bases in frame from base 1. CDR1 and CDR2, looked up from the germline V gene, are LGHNA and YSLEER. TCR cDNA was synthesized by 5'RACE template switching, through which a universal primer site and unique molecular identifiers were introduced. cDNA synthesis was primed from both the TCR alpha and TCR beta constant segments. Two PCR steps were used to amplify libraries, with sample barcodes and sequencing adapters being added in the second step. Sequencing of the libraries was done on either Illumina HiSeq 2500 (2x100 bp) or NovaSeq (2x150 bp). The authors processed their data as follows. MIGEC handled demultiplexing of reads and collapsing into UMI consensus sequences, while MiXCR performed V(D)J alignment. Vaccine-responding clonotypes were identified with edgeR using replicate PBMC samples, with FDR below 0.01 and a log2 fold change above 5 up to day 15 being required. CD4 or CD8 identity was assigned to each bulk clonotype according to whether the clonotype was present at higher abundance in the sequenced CD4 repertoire or the sequenced CD8 repertoire. TCRdb trimmed the raw reads at Q25, called clones with MiXCR and kept productive beta chains. Rows merge per CDR3 protein into single entries with the most common DNA and genes. These V and J calls rely on TCRdb rather than the paper's analysis. The sample table shows 500,000 to 650,000 distinct CDR3 sequences, and 17% are seen once. The leading ten clones occupy roughly 17% of the sample.

This specimen's treatment or condition label, interpreted: live attenuated yellow fever vaccine strain. At each blood-draw timepoint, two biological replicates of bulk PBMCs were collected. A standard Ficoll-Paque protocol was used to isolate PBMCs from peripheral blood. TriZol was used to extract RNA from bulk PBMCs, from CD4 and CD8 fractions, and from dextramer-positive and dextramer-negative fractions. This clonotype has more than one count but fewer than ten. Its recognized antigen is unknown. The input lacks base qualities; no much larger clone sits a single base away. The investigation overall reported the following: Only a couple of donors were included in the study, so the extent to which the findings can be generalized is limited. Because abundant contaminating clonotypes from the bulk population could be contained in FACS-sorted repertoires, computational filtering was required. After the booster, most clones that had expanded after primary vaccination were detected again (nearly 97% of CD4 and 70% to 90% of CD8), suggesting broad maintenance of memory. The secondary T-cell response was weaker than the primary response but faster, peaking on day 5 instead of day 15. A small share of clonotypes was detected in both CD4 and CD8 compartments, with the overlap likely arising from convergent recombination.

Source: PBMCs, taken about 5 days after the first yellow fever vaccination. The source is a man between 18 and 29 years old who received the YFV17D yellow fever vaccine. The rearrangement joined TRBV4-3 to TRBJ2-2; TRBD1 fits 8 bases in the junction. The CDR3 protein: CASSQEQGANTGELFF. The DNA reads as follows: TGCGCCAGCAGCCAGGAACAGGGGGCGAACACCGGGGAGCTGTTTTTT.